What follows is one T cell receptor (beta chain) and its context. The antigen remains undetermined. The CDR3 consists of 14 residues. The germline V gene encodes CDR1 MNHNS and CDR2 SASEGT. The V and J ends lost 5 bases and 6 bases respectively, with 14 bases between them. How the authors handled the data: The distant-metastasis classifier for papillary thyroid cancer was built from CDR3 differences across clinicopathological groups. TCRdb reanalyzed the PCR reads via MiXCR. The V and J calls here are based on TCRdb, not the publication. This table holds tens of thousands of clones, 25% to 35% found once. Each patient came to thyroid surgery without any prior treatment (of any kind). The sample comes from a study of metastatic and nonmetastatic thyroid tumors. Overall study: Peripheral blood and tumor or nodule samples from malignant and benign thyroid patients were compared. Points from the study as a whole: The reported finding was significantly higher TCR beta diversity in malignant thyroid tumors relative to benign nodules, in blood and tumor.

The receptor was isolated from a female donor with papillary thyroid cancer or a benign thyroid nodule (not recorded which). Some clones in this sample may be carry-over from other donors' samples. J is TRBJ1-3 and V is TRBV6-1; D not resolved. The sample consisted of blood. DNA for the CDR3: TGTGCCAGCAGTCCAGGCACGGCTGTAAACACCATATATTTT. This codes for CASSPGTAVNTIYF.